The 24 T cell receptor beta chains given below trace back to one sample, sequenced in a study of cytomegalovirus exposure and HLA in healthy donors. With 60 Vbeta and 13 Jbeta primers, the PCR was carried out. The repertoire was sequenced with immunoSEQ multiplex PCR; TCRdb's copy has only in-frame clones and lacks some. Reported are some 76,000 clones; the ten largest clones contain less than 6%. The sequencing sample was made of PBMCs. All receptors derive from a man in his forties in good health and CMV-seronegative.

The chain recombines TRBV27 with TRBJ1-2; TRBD1 matches at 7 bases. The CDR3 contains 16 residues. Germline CDR1 and CDR2: MNHEY and SMNVEV (reference sequence). The ends lost 5 bases at V and 5 bases at J; junction bases unmatched: 14. The CDR3 nucleotides read TGTGCCAGCAGTACCTCGACAGGGATTACAACGTATGGCTACACCTTC. This gives the protein CASSTSTGITTYGYTF.

The chain employs TRBV28 and TRBJ1-2, with 7 bases that match TRBD1. The CDR3 contains 15 residues. V lost 3 bases, J lost 3 bases, and 7 bases stayed unmatched. The germline V gene has CDR1 MDHEN and CDR2 SYDVKM. This CDR3 reads CASSFPQGSYYGYTF. CDR3 in DNA: TGTGCCAGCAGTTTCCCACAGGGGAGTTACTATGGCTACACCTTC.

This chain links TRBV29-1 with TRBJ2-7, with D tentatively TRBD2 (6 bases). This CDR3 is 12 amino acids long. Trimming removed 6 bases at V and 5 bases at J, with 14 bases between. Germline V gives CDR1 SQVTM, CDR2 ANQGSEA. CDR3 loop: CSVGGPANEQYF. CDR3 bases: TGCAGCGTGGGGGGTCCCGCAAACGAGCAGTACTTC.

The chain has TRBV11-2 and TRBJ2-3, with TRBD1 matching over 10 bases. This CDR3 contains 16 residues. Per the germline V gene, CDR1 is SGHAT and CDR2 is FQNNGV. The V gene end was trimmed by 8 bases and the J gene end by 1 base; junction bases not matched to a gene: 9. The CDR3 loop is CASGPPGTGGTDTQYF. The CDR3 DNA follows: TGTGCCAGCGGACCACCAGGGACAGGGGGCACAGATACGCAGTATTTT.

The chain joins TRBV2 to TRBJ2-7; the D gene is possibly TRBD2 (6 bases). The germline gives CDR1 SNHLY, CDR2 FYNNEI. With 3 bases removed from V and 4 bases from J, the gap between germline ends came to 19 bases. The CDR3 runs to 16 residues. This chain's CDR3 is CASSDSQSLAGYEQYF. The CDR3 DNA is TGTGCCAGCAGTGATTCTCAGTCCCTCGCGGGGTACGAGCAGTACTTC.

The chain is built from TRBV7-9 and TRBJ1-3; D not resolved. With 4 bases removed from V and 5 bases from J, the gap between germline ends came to 18 bases. Germline values: CDR1 SEHNR, CDR2 FQNEAQ (reference sequence). The CDR3 is 16 residues long. The CDR3 loop reads CASSSFWSAGRNTIYF. CDR3 DNA: TGTGCCAGCAGCTCCTTCTGGTCAGCGGGTCGAAACACCATATATTTT.

The chain joins TRBV14 to TRBJ2-7; 7 bases line up with TRBD2. This CDR3 spans 15 amino acids. The germline CDR1 and CDR2 sequences are SGHDN and FVKESK. J lost 4 bases, V lost 1 base, and 7 bases had no gene match. CDR3 region: CASSQVGGSWYEQYF. The CDR3 region has the DNA TGTGCCAGCAGCCAAGTGGGAGGGAGCTGGTACGAGCAGTACTTC.

The chain combines TRBV5-1 with TRBJ1-1; TRBD1 agrees at 7 bases. The CDR3 is made up of 13 amino acids. Germline CDR1 and CDR2: SGHRS and YFSETQ. The V and J ends lost 2 bases and 4 bases, in that order; junction bases with no gene match: 2. Written as DNA, the CDR3 is TGCGCCAGCAGCTTTCAGGGGGGCACTGAAGCTTTCTTT. Protein product: CASSFQGGTEAFF.

The CDR3 spells CASSFSTGIEQFF. The CDR3 DNA is TGCGCCAGCAGCTTTTCGACGGGAATCGAGCAGTTCTTC. V usage is TRBV5-1 and J usage is TRBJ2-1, with a possible D match to TRBD2 (5 bases). The CDR3 loop spans 13 amino acids. The V end was cut by 2 bases, the J end by 10 bases, with 13 bases between. Germline CDR1 is SGHRS and CDR2 is YFSETQ.

The chain joins TRBV7-9 to TRBJ2-1, with 8 bases identical to TRBD2. V lost 1 base to trimming and J lost 0 bases; unmatched junction nucleotides: 8. Germline CDR1 SEHNR, CDR2 FQNEAQ (reference sequence). The CDR3 extends over 18 amino acids. The CDR3 is CASSLVGQRGSSYNEQFF. The DNA for the CDR3 is TGTGCCAGCAGCTTAGTAGGGCAGCGGGGGAGCTCCTACAATGAGCAGTTCTTC.

V and J are TRBV9 and TRBJ1-1; D ambiguous. This CDR3 contains 15 residues. V lost 0 bases and J 3 bases, leaving 12 bases between the germline ends. The germline V gene encodes CDR1 SGDLS and CDR2 YYNGEE. CDR3 protein: CASSVASRGDTEAFF. CDR3 nucleotides: TGTGCCAGCAGCGTAGCTTCTCGGGGAGACACTGAAGCTTTCTTT. The whole variable domain, filled in from reference TRBV9 and TRBJ1-1, reads DSGVTQTPKHLITATGQRVTLRCSPRSGDLSVYWYQQSLDQGLQFLIQYYNGEERAKGNILERFSAQQFPDLHSELNLSSLELGDSALYFCASSVASRGDTEAFFGQGTRLTVV.

V is TRBV7-9 and J is TRBJ2-7, with TRBD2 identical over 8 bases. Germline V CDR1 and CDR2: SEHNR, FQNEAQ (reference sequence). The CDR3 has 13 amino acids. Germline trimming cut 5 bases from V and 6 bases from J; bases unmatched to any gene: 6. The DNA of the CDR3 is TGTGCCAGCAGCCCCGGGGGGGACGGCGAGCAGTACTTC. Translating it yields CASSPGGDGEQYF.

The chain employs TRBV2 and TRBJ1-6, with D perhaps matching TRBD1 (5 bases). The ends were cut back, 7 bases at V and 7 bases at J, with 17 bases in the middle. From germline, CDR1 is SNHLY and CDR2 FYNNEI. The CDR3 totals 15 residues. This CDR3 reads CASNPGAGRNSPLHF. CDR3 nucleotides: TGTGCCAGCAACCCTGGGGCAGGGAGGAATTCACCCCTCCACTTT.

The chain employs TRBV7-9 and TRBJ2-7; TRBD1 matches 9 bases. Trimming removed 5 bases from V and 5 bases from J; junction bases left unmatched: 7. The CDR3 totals 14 residues. The germline V gene encodes CDR1 SEHNR and CDR2 FQNEAQ (reference sequence). CDR3 protein: CASSPRDRAHEQYF. For the CDR3, the DNA is TGTGCCAGCAGCCCCCGGGACAGGGCCCACGAGCAGTACTTC.

The chain couples TRBV10-3 to TRBJ2-3; a weak D match, TRBD2 (6 bases). Trimming removed 4 bases from V and 4 bases from J, with 12 bases in between. The germline gives CDR1 ENHRY, CDR2 SYGVKD. This CDR3 region has 14 residues. In DNA, the CDR3 is TGTGCCATCAGTGTTGGCGGGAACGCAGATACGCAGTATTTT. Its translation: CAISVGGNADTQYF.

About this clone itself: This sample includes further DNA sequences coding for the same CDR3. The CDR3 DNA reads as TGTGCCAGCAGCCCTCCAGCCGGGGAGCTGTTTTTT. Amino acids: CASSPPAGELFF. V usage is TRBV9 and J usage is TRBJ2-2; D uncertain. V gave up 4 bases and J gave up 6 bases, with 7 bases separating them. The CDR3 consists of 12 residues. Per germline, CDR1 SGDLS and CDR2 YYNGEE.

The rearrangement uses TRBV7-9 and TRBJ2-7; 7 bases are shared with TRBD1. Germline trimming cut 5 bases from V and 1 base from J; bases unmatched to any gene: 2. The germline V gene encodes CDR1 SEHNR and CDR2 FQNEAQ (reference sequence). This CDR3 has 13 residues. The CDR3 DNA follows: TGTGCCAGCAGCCCGGGACAGTCCTACGAGCAGTACTTC. Amino acids: CASSPGQSYEQYF.

The chain carries TRBV7-8 and TRBJ2-7; TRBD2 might be the D (7 bases). This CDR3 spans 15 amino acids. Per the germline V gene, CDR1 is SGHVS and CDR2 is FQNEAQ. The germline V and J ends were trimmed by 8 bases and 5 bases, with 22 bases remaining between them. The CDR3 DNA reads as TGTGCCAGCTCCCTCCGTGGTCGGGGGGCCGACGAGCAGTACTTC. Amino acids: CASSLRGRGADEQYF.

The chain employs TRBV6-5 and TRBJ1-1; 7 nucleotides match TRBD1. The CDR3 is made up of 16 amino acids. V was clipped by 0 bases and J by 0 bases; unmatched bases: 4. The V gene's germline CDR1 is MNHEY and CDR2 SVGAGI. CDR3: CASSYSSRGMNTEAFF. Written as DNA, the CDR3 is TGTGCCAGCAGTTACTCGTCCAGGGGGATGAACACTGAAGCTTTCTTT.

As concerns this clone: Germline is not matched at one junction end, which may reflect a read error. The chain links TRBV5-3 to TRBJ2-7; possible D gene TRBD1, 5 bases. TRBV5-3 qualifies as an ORF whose function is uncertain. This CDR3 comprises 10 residues. CDR3 protein: CFQGNYEQYF. The DNA for the CDR3 is TGCTTCCAGGGCAACTACGAGCAGTACTTC.

The rearrangement uses TRBV5-1 and TRBJ2-5, with D uncertain. The CDR3 is 11 residues long. Per germline, CDR1 SGHRS and CDR2 YFSETQ. V lost 5 bases and J 2 bases, leaving 4 bases between the germline ends. The CDR3 protein is CASRQQETQYF. The CDR3 DNA sequence: TGCGCCAGCAGACAACAAGAGACCCAGTACTTC.

The rearrangement joins TRBV5-1 to TRBJ2-7, with 11 positions matching TRBD1. V lost 0 bases and J lost 6; bases outside the gene matches: 2. Germline CDR1 and CDR2: SGHRS and YFSETQ. The CDR3 consists of 14 residues. This CDR3 is CASSLEGTGGEQYF. DNA of the CDR3: TGCGCCAGCAGCTTGGAGGGGACAGGGGGCGAGCAGTACTTC.

This chain links TRBV27 with TRBJ2-1; 7 nucleotides align to TRBD2. Germline loops: CDR1 MNHEY, CDR2 SMNVEV (reference sequence). With 7 bases clipped from V and 0 bases from J, the junction kept 6 bases outside the gene matches. The CDR3 has 15 residues. The CDR3 nucleotides read TGTGCCAGCACCCAGCGGGGTTCCTCCTACAATGAGCAGTTCTTC. Protein sequence: CASTQRGSSYNEQFF.

V is TRBV6-5 and J is TRBJ2-5, with 7 bases identical to TRBD2. The trim removed 7 bases at V and 10 bases at J, leaving 15 bases unmatched. This CDR3 region has 14 residues. Germline CDR1 and CDR2: MNHEY and SVGAGI. The CDR3 DNA sequence: TGTGCCAGCAACCCGGGGGGAGAGTCGGATAGCCAGTACTTC. Translated, it gives CASNPGGESDSQYF.